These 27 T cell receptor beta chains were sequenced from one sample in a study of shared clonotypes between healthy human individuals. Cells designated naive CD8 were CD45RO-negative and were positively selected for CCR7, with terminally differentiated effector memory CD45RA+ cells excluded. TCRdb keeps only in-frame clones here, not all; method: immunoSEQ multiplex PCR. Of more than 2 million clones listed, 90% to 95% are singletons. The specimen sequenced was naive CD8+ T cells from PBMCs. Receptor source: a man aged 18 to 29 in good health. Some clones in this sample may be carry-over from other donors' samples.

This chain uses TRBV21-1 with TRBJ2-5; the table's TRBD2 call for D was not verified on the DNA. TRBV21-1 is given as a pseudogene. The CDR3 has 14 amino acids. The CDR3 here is CASPLPGPQETQYF. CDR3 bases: TGTGCCAGCCCACTCCCGGGTCCCCAAGAGACCCAGTACTTC.

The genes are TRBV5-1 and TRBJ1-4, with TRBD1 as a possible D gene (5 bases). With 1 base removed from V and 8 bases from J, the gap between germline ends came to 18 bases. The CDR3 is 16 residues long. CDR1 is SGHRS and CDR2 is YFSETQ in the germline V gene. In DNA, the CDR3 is TGCGCCAGCAGCTTGTCATCGAGGGCCAGGGAGGAAAAACTGTTTTTT. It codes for CASSLSSRAREEKLFF.

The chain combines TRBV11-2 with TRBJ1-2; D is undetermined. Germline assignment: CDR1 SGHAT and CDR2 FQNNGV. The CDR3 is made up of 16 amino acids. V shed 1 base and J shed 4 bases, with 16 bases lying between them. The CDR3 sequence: CASSLGPPEALYGYTF. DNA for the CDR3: TGTGCCAGCAGCTTAGGGCCCCCGGAGGCCCTCTATGGCTACACCTTC.

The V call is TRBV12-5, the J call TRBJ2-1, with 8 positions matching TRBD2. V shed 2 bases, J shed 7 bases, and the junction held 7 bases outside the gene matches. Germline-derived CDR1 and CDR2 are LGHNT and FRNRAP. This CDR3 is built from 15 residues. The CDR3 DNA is TGTGCTAGTGGTTTGTCCACAACGGGAGGGAATGAGCAGTTCTTC. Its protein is CASGLSTTGGNEQFF.

CDR3: CASGLGVGADTQYF. For the CDR3, the DNA is TGTGCTAGTGGTTTGGGCGTTGGGGCAGATACGCAGTATTTT. This chain connects TRBV12-5 to TRBJ2-3, with no clear D. Germline V gene sequence: CDR1 LGHNT, CDR2 FRNRAP. V lost 1 base and J 4 bases, leaving 9 bases between the germline ends. The CDR3 is made up of 14 amino acids.

CDR3 protein: CASSSEDRLSNEQFF. In DNA, the CDR3 is TGTGCCAGCAGCTCCGAGGACAGGTTAAGCAATGAGCAGTTCTTC. The gene calls are TRBV28 and TRBJ2-1, with 7 bases fitting TRBD1. Germline CDR1 is MDHEN and CDR2 is SYDVKM. The CDR3 runs 15 residues. Losses at the gene ends were 6 bases for V and 6 bases for J; bases not matched to a gene: 11. Looking up the rest from reference TRBV28 and TRBJ2-1 gives the full variable domain: DVKVTQSSRYLVKRTGEKVFLECVQDMDHENMFWYRQDPGLGLRLIYFSYDVKMKEKGDIPEGYSVSREKKERFSLILESASTNQTSMYLCASSSEDRLSNEQFFGPGTRLTVL.

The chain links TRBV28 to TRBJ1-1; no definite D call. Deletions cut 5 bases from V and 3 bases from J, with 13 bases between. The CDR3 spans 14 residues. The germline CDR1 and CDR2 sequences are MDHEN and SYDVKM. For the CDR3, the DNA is TGTGCCAGCAGTGCGTTTACGGGGTACACTGAAGCTTTCTTT. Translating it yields CASSAFTGYTEAFF.

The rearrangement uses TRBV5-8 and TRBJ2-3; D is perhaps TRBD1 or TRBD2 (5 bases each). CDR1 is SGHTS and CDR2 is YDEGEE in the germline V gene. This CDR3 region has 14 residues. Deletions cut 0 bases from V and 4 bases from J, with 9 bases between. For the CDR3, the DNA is TGTGCCAGCAGCTTGGTCGGGGCTCCAGATACGCAGTATTTT. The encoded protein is CASSLVGAPDTQYF.

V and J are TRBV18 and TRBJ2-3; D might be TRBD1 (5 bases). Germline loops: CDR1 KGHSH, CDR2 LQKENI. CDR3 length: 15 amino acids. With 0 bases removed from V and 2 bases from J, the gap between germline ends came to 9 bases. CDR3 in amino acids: CASSPPQEDTDTQYF. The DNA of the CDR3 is TGTGCCAGCTCACCACCACAGGAAGACACAGATACGCAGTATTTT. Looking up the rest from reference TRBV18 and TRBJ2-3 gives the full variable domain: NAGVMQNPRHLVRRRGQEARLRCSPMKGHSHVYWYRQLPEEGLKFMVYLQKENIIDESGMPKERFSAEFPKEGPSILRIQQVVRGDSAAYFCASSPPQEDTDTQYFGPGTRLTVL.

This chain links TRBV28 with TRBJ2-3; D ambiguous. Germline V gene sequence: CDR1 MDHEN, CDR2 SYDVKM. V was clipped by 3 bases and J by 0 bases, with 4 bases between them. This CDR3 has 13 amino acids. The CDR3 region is CASSFYSTDTQYF. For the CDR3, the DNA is TGTGCCAGCAGTTTTTATAGCACAGATACGCAGTATTTT.

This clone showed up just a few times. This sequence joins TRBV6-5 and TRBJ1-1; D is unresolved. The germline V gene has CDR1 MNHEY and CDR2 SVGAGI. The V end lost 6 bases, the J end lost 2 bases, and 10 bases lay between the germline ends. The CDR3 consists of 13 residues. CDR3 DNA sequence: TGTGCCAGCAGCCTCGGAGTTAACACTGAAGCTTTCTTT. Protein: CASSLGVNTEAFF.

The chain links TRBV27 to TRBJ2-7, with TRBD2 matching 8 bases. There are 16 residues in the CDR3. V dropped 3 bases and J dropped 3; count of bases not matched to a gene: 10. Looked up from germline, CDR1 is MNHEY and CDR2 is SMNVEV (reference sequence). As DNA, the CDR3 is TGTGCCAGCAGTTTGATACTAGCGGAGGGGGTCTACGAGCAGTACTTC. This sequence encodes CASSLILAEGVYEQYF.

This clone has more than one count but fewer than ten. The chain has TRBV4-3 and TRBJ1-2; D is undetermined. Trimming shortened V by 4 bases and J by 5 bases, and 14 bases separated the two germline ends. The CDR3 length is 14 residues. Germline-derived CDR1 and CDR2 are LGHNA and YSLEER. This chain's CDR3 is CASSPLGLLYGYTF. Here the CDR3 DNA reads TGCGCCAGCAGCCCATTGGGTCTGTTGTATGGCTACACCTTC.

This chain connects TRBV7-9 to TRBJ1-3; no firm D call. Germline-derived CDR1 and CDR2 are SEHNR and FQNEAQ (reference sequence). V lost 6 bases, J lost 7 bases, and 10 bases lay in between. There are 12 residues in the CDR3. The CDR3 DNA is TGTGCCAGCAGGGCTTTGGGCAACACCATATATTTT. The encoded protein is CASRALGNTIYF.

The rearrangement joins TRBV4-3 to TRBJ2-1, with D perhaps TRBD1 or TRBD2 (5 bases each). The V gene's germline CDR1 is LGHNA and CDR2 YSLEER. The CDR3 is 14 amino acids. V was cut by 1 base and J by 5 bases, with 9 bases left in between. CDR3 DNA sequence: TGCGCCAGCAGCCAAGGATGGGGGAACAATGAGCAGTTCTTC. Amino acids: CASSQGWGNNEQFF.

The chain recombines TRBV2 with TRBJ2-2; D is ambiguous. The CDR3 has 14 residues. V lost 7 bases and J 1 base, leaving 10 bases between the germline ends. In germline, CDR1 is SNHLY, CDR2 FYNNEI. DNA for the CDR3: TGTGCCAGCAAAGGGCGCCAGAACACCGGGGAGCTGTTTTTT. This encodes CASKGRQNTGELFF.

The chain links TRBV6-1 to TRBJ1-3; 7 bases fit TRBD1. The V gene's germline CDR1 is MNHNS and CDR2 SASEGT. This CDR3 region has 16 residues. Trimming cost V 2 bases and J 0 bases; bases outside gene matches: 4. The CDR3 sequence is CASSEFRDSSGNTIYF. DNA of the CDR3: TGTGCCAGCAGTGAATTCAGGGACAGCTCTGGAAACACCATATATTTT.

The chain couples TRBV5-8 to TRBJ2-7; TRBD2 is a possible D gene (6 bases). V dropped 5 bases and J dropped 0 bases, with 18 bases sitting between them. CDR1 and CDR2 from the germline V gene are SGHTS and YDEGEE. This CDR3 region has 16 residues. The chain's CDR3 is CASRTGLGDASYEQYF. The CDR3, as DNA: TGTGCCAGCAGAACGGGACTGGGGGACGCCTCCTACGAGCAGTACTTC.

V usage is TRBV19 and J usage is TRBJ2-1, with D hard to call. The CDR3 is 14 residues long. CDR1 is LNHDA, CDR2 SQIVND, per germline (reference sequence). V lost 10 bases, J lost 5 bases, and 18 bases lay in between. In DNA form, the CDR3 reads TGTGCCACCTCGCATTCCGGTTCCAACAATGAGCAGTTCTTC. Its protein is CATSHSGSNNEQFF.

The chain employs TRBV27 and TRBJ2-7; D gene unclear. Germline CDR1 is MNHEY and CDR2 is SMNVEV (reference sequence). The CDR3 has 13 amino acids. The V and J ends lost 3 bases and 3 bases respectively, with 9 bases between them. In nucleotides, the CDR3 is TGTGCCAGCAGTTTGGTCGGTATCTACGAGCAGTACTTC. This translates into CASSLVGIYEQYF.

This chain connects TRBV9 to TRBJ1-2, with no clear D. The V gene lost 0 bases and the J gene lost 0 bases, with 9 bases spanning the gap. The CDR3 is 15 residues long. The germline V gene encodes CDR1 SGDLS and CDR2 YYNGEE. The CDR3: CASSVVRVSNYGYTF. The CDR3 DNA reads TGTGCCAGCAGCGTAGTACGGGTTTCTAACTATGGCTACACCTTC.

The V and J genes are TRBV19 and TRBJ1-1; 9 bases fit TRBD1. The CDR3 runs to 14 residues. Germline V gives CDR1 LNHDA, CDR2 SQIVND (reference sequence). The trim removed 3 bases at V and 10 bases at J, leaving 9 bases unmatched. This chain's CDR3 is CASSIRDRAQPAFF. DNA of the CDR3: TGTGCCAGTAGTATCAGGGACAGGGCACAGCCAGCTTTCTTT. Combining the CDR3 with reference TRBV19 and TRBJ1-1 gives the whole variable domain DGGITQSPKYLFRKEGQNVTLSCEQNLNHDAMYWYRQDPGQGLRLIYYSQIVNDFQKGDIAEGYSVSREKKESFPLTVTSAQKNPTAFYLCASSIRDRAQPAFFGQGTRLTVV.

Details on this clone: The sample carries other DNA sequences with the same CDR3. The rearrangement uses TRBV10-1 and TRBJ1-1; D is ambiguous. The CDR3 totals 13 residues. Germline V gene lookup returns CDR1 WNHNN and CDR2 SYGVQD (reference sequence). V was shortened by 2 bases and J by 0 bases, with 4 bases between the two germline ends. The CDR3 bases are TGCGCCAGCAGTGAGACTCTGAACACTGAAGCTTTCTTT. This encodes CASSETLNTEAFF.

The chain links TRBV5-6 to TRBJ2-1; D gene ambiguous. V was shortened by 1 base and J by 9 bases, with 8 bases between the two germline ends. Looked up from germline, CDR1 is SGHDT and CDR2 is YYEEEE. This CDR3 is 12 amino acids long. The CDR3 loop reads CASSLRSGEQFF. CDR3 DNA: TGTGCCAGCAGCTTGAGGTCAGGTGAGCAGTTCTTC.

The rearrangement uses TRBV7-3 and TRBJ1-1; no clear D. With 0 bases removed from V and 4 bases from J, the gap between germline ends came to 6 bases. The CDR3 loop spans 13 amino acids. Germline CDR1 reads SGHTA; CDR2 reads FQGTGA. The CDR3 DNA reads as TGTGCCAGCAGCTTAACTTACGGCACTGAAGCTTTCTTT. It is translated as CASSLTYGTEAFF.

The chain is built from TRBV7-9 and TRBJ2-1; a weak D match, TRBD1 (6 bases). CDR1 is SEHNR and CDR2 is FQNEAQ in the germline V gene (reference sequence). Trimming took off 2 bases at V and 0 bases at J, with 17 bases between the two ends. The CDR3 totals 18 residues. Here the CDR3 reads CASSLRLGLDSSYNEQFF. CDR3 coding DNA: TGTGCCAGCAGCTTAAGGCTAGGGTTGGACAGCTCCTACAATGAGCAGTTCTTC.

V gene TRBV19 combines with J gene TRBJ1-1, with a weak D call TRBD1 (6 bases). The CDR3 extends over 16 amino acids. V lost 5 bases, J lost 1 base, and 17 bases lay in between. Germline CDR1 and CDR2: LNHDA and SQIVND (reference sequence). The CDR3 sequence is CASSPPNRAPNTEAFF. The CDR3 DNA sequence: TGTGCCAGTAGTCCCCCGAACAGGGCTCCGAACACTGAAGCTTTCTTT.